Following are 26 T cell receptor beta chains from one sample sequenced in a study of PD-1 blockade in classical Hodgkin lymphoma. Time point reported: cycle 4 day 1 (C4D1), after less than 7 weeks of nivolumab. No patient escaped relapse after autologous stem cell transplantation, and brentuximab vedotin exposure varied. Clones were read by immunoSEQ multiplex PCR, and TCRdb kept only the in-frame ones, dropping some. The table records over 80,000 clones, roughly 78% of them present only once. Sequences were derived from peripheral blood mononuclear cells (PBMCs), sampled before the fourth cycle of nivolumab. The receptor set was obtained from a human donor with classical Hodgkin lymphoma.

This clone appeared a single time. This rearrangement joins TRBV5-4 to TRBJ2-3; the match to TRBD2 covers 11 bases. Germline CDR1 and CDR2: SGHNT and YYREEE (reference sequence). V lost 2 bases, J lost 5 bases, and 10 bases stayed unmatched. The CDR3 runs to 17 residues. The CDR3 sequence is CASSLVPGLAGLDTQYF. CDR3 coding DNA: TGTGCCAGCAGCTTAGTGCCTGGACTAGCGGGCCTAGATACGCAGTATTTT.

In this sample, this clone turned up once. The chain joins TRBV10-3 to TRBJ1-1; 9 bases align to TRBD1. Germline CDR1 ENHRY, CDR2 SYGVKD. The CDR3 has 14 residues. J was trimmed by 4 bases and V by 6 bases; bases with no gene match: 6. CDR3 nucleotide sequence: TGTGCCATCAGACGGACAGGGGCGACCACTGAAGCTTTCTTT. Translated: CAIRRTGATTEAFF.

This chain connects TRBV27 to TRBJ1-2, with 7 bases aligning to TRBD1. The V gene's germline CDR1 is MNHEY and CDR2 SMNVEV (reference sequence). The CDR3 consists of 16 residues. V was pared by 6 bases and J by 0 bases, with 10 bases of the junction left unmatched. The CDR3 loop is CASSRIGDRANYGYTF. Here the CDR3 DNA reads TGTGCCAGCAGCAGAATCGGGGACAGAGCTAACTATGGCTACACCTTC.

The chain has TRBV4-2 and TRBJ2-3, with 7 nucleotides matching TRBD2. J lost 7 bases, V lost 2 bases, and 9 bases had no gene match. CDR1 and CDR2 from the germline V gene are LGHNA and YNFKEQ. This CDR3 has 15 amino acids. This chain's CDR3 is CASSQNTGTTHTQYF. As DNA, the CDR3 is TGTGCCAGCAGCCAAAACACCGGGACTACCCATACGCAGTATTTT.

The CDR3: CASSLQGAWGNTEAFF. The CDR3, as DNA: TGCGCCAGCAGCTTGCAGGGGGCGTGGGGGAACACTGAAGCTTTCTTT. The chain uses TRBV5-1 and TRBJ1-1, with 8 bases lining up with TRBD1. Germline values: CDR1 SGHRS, CDR2 YFSETQ. This CDR3 is built from 16 residues. Losses at the gene ends were 1 base for V and 1 base for J; bases not matched to a gene: 6.

This sequence joins TRBV28 and TRBJ2-7; tentatively, D is TRBD2 (5 bases). V was pared by 3 bases and J by 7 bases, with 19 bases between. The CDR3 contains 15 residues. The V gene's germline CDR1 is MDHEN and CDR2 SYDVKM. The CDR3 coding sequence is TGTGCCAGCAGTTTCCCTGACGCCTCAAGGGAGGAGCAGTACTTC. Its protein is CASSFPDASREEQYF. The complete variable domain, with remaining parts taken from reference TRBV28 and TRBJ2-7, reads DVKVTQSSRYLVKRTGEKVFLECVQDMDHENMFWYRQDPGLGLRLIYFSYDVKMKEKGDIPEGYSVSREKKERFSLILESASTNQTSMYLCASSFPDASREEQYFGPGTRLTVT.

This chain joins TRBV6-1 and TRBJ2-4; D unresolved. Germline CDR1 and CDR2: MNHNS and SASEGT. CDR3 length: 14 residues. V shed 6 bases and J shed 4 bases, with 13 bases lying between them. CDR3 amino acids: CASRQTLSKNIQYF. The DNA for the CDR3 is TGTGCCAGCAGACAGACACTATCAAAAAACATTCAGTACTTC.

The chain combines TRBV11-3 with TRBJ2-3; D not resolved. V was shortened by 0 bases and J by 1 base, with 2 bases between the two germline ends. The V gene's germline CDR1 is SGHNT and CDR2 YENEEA. The CDR3 is made up of 13 amino acids. The CDR3 spells CASSLEGTDTQYF. The CDR3 coding sequence is TGTGCCAGCAGCTTAGAGGGCACAGATACGCAGTATTTT.

The sample holds one count of this clone. The chain combines TRBV27 with TRBJ2-5; 8 bases agree with TRBD2. Germline CDR1 is MNHEY and CDR2 is SMNVEV (reference sequence). The CDR3 is 15 residues long. V lost 5 bases and J lost 4; bases outside the gene matches: 9. In DNA form, the CDR3 reads TGTGCCAGCAGTCTCCGGACTAGCTGGGGAGAGACCCAGTACTTC. Protein sequence: CASSLRTSWGETQYF.

This chain links TRBV9 with TRBJ2-2, with D unresolved. This CDR3 is 18 amino acids long. Germline lookup yields CDR1 SGDLS and CDR2 YYNGEE. Trimming took 0 bases from V and 4 from J, leaving 19 bases between them. CDR3 DNA sequence: TGTGCCAGCAGCGTAGCATTAGGGCCAAGATCCTCCACCGGGGAGCTGTTTTTT. Amino acid sequence: CASSVALGPRSSTGELFF.

This sequence joins TRBV18 and TRBJ2-5; D gene uncertain. The CDR3 extends over 12 amino acids. Deletions cut 3 bases from V and 7 bases from J, with 9 bases between. CDR1 and CDR2 from the germline V gene are KGHSH and LQKENI. The CDR3 sequence is CASSPLVGTQYF. The CDR3 DNA reads TGTGCCAGCTCACCCTTAGTCGGGACCCAGTACTTC. Variable domain in full (rest from reference TRBV18 and TRBJ2-5): NAGVMQNPRHLVRRRGQEARLRCSPMKGHSHVYWYRQLPEEGLKFMVYLQKENIIDESGMPKERFSAEFPKEGPSILRIQQVVRGDSAAYFCASSPLVGTQYFGPGTRLLVL.

The chain joins TRBV7-6 to TRBJ2-2; D is uncertain. This CDR3 comprises 17 residues. V was pared by 1 base and J by 4 bases, with 16 bases between. The V gene's germline CDR1 is SGHVS and CDR2 FNYEAQ. CDR3 residues: CASSLEYPGLLTGELFF. CDR3 nucleotide sequence: TGTGCCAGCAGCTTAGAGTACCCGGGTTTACTCACCGGGGAGCTGTTTTTT.

The rearrangement uses TRBV18 and TRBJ1-5; 11 nucleotides match TRBD1. Germline V gene lookup returns CDR1 KGHSH and CDR2 LQKENI. The CDR3 length is 15 residues. The trim removed 4 bases at V and 3 bases at J, leaving 2 bases unmatched. The CDR3 DNA reads TGTGCCAGCTCACATGGACAGGGGGCCAATCAGCCCCAGCATTTT. Translated, it gives CASSHGQGANQPQHF.

Regarding this clone: One junction end disagrees with the germline gene, perhaps due to a read error. The rearrangement links TRBV19 to TRBJ1-2, with 11 bases fitting TRBD1. This CDR3 has 14 residues. CDR1 is LNHDA, CDR2 SQIVND, per germline (reference sequence). The CDR3 DNA follows: TGTGCCAGTTCGCCCCGGGACAGGGGGAGTGGTCCAGCCTTC. Its translation is CASSPRDRGSGPAF.

V and J are TRBV27 and TRBJ1-1; tentatively, D is TRBD1 (5 bases). The CDR3 spans 14 residues. Trimming stripped 3 bases from V and 4 bases from J, with 12 bases between. Germline CDR1 is MNHEY and CDR2 is SMNVEV (reference sequence). CDR3 nucleotides: TGTGCCAGCAGTTTGGGACCGGCGGGCACTGAAGCTTTCTTT. This translates into CASSLGPAGTEAFF.

This rearrangement joins TRBV28 to TRBJ1-2; 9 bases match TRBD1. The CDR3 loop spans 17 amino acids. With 3 bases clipped from V and 5 bases from J, the junction kept 13 bases outside the gene matches. In germline, CDR1 is MDHEN, CDR2 SYDVKM. This CDR3 reads CASSLLWGTGSRYGYTF. The DNA of the CDR3 is TGTGCCAGCAGTTTGCTTTGGGGGACAGGGAGCAGGTATGGCTACACCTTC.

The gene calls are TRBV5-8 and TRBJ1-5; D not resolved. V was cut by 1 base and J by 0 bases, with 5 bases left in between. CDR1 is SGHTS, CDR2 YDEGEE, per germline. The CDR3 runs to 14 residues. CDR3 protein: CASSLPGSNQPQHF. CDR3 nucleotides: TGTGCCAGCAGCTTGCCAGGTAGCAATCAGCCCCAGCATTTT.

This chain joins TRBV4-1 and TRBJ2-3, with 10 bases aligning to TRBD2. Germline V gene data show CDR1 as MGHRA and CDR2 as YSYEKL. Trimming cost V 1 base and J 4 bases; bases outside gene matches: 8. The CDR3 has 17 amino acids. CDR3 residues: CASSQGIGLAGADTQYF. The DNA for the CDR3 is TGCGCCAGCAGCCAAGGAATCGGGCTAGCGGGGGCAGATACGCAGTATTTT.

J is TRBJ2-5 and V is TRBV10-3; no definite D call. CDR1 ENHRY and CDR2 SYGVKD come from the germline V gene. The V end lost 0 bases, the J end lost 5 bases, and 10 bases lay between the germline ends. CDR3 size: 14 residues. The CDR3 sequence is CAISESVLGETQYF. CDR3 nucleotide sequence: TGTGCCATCAGTGAGTCAGTCTTGGGGGAGACCCAGTACTTC.

The rearrangement joins TRBV7-2 to TRBJ2-7; D is unresolved. Trimming removed 5 bases at V and 1 base at J, with 6 bases between. This CDR3 comprises 12 residues. Germline V gene lookup returns CDR1 SGHTA and CDR2 FQGNSA. CDR3 nucleotides: TGTGCCAGCAGCCTTAGTTCCTACGAGCAGTACTTC. It encodes CASSLSSYEQYF.

The chain links TRBV6-5 to TRBJ1-5; maybe TRBD1 (5 bases). This CDR3 is 15 amino acids long. The V end lost 5 bases, the J end lost 5 bases, and 16 bases lay between the germline ends. The germline V gene has CDR1 MNHEY and CDR2 SVGAGI. The CDR3 is CASSPRDGRHQPQHF. The CDR3 DNA reads as TGTGCCAGCAGTCCAAGGGACGGCCGACATCAGCCCCAGCATTTT.

The rearrangement links TRBV28 to TRBJ1-2, with 7 bases aligning to TRBD1. Germline loops: CDR1 MDHEN, CDR2 SYDVKM. J gave up 6 bases and V 6 bases, and 4 bases lay outside the gene matches. The CDR3 totals 12 residues. CDR3 coding DNA: TGTGCCAGCAGCGACAGGGAGGATGGCTACACCTTC. Amino acid sequence: CASSDREDGYTF.

The CDR3 loop reads CASSDTEISYEQYF. CDR3 nucleotide sequence: TGTGCCAGCAGTGACACGGAAATCTCCTACGAGCAGTACTTC. This chain connects TRBV2 to TRBJ2-7, with unresolved D. With 3 bases removed from V and 0 bases from J, the gap between germline ends came to 9 bases. The CDR3 spans 14 residues. Germline assignment: CDR1 SNHLY and CDR2 FYNNEI. The whole variable domain, remainder taken from reference TRBV2 and TRBJ2-7, is EPEVTQTPSHQVTQMGQEVILRCVPISNHLYFYWYRQILGQKVEFLVSFYNNEISEKSEIFDDQFSVERPDGSNFTLKIRSTKLEDSAMYFCASSDTEISYEQYFGPGTRLTVT.

The V call is TRBV6-5, the J call TRBJ2-7; TRBD1 matches at 10 bases. J gave up 4 bases and V 10 bases, and 7 bases lay outside the gene matches. Looked up from germline, CDR1 is MNHEY and CDR2 is SVGAGI. The CDR3 spans 13 residues. In DNA form, the CDR3 reads TGTGCCACGCGACAGGGGGCGAGATACGAGCAGTACTTC. Its protein product is CATRQGARYEQYF.

This clone was detected a few times. Other DNA sequences in the sample encode the same CDR3. The chain links TRBV12-5 to TRBJ2-2, with 9 nucleotides matching TRBD1. The germline V gene encodes CDR1 LGHNT and CDR2 FRNRAP. V lost 1 base to trimming and J lost 6 bases; unmatched junction nucleotides: 6. This CDR3 comprises 16 residues. This chain's CDR3 is CASGLGQGGAAGELFF. The CDR3 coding sequence is TGTGCTAGTGGTTTGGGACAGGGGGGGGCGGCCGGGGAGCTGTTTTTT. The full variable domain, completed using reference TRBV12-5 and TRBJ2-2, is DARVTQTPRHKVTEMGQEVTMRCQPILGHNTVFWYRQTMMQGLELLAYFRNRAPLDDSGMPKDRFSAEMPDATLATLKIQPSEPRDSAVYFCASGLGQGGAAGELFFGEGSRLTVL.

This clone has only a few counts. The chain combines TRBV19 with TRBJ2-7; D is undetermined. This CDR3 has 14 residues. Germline loops: CDR1 LNHDA, CDR2 SQIVND (reference sequence). The germline V and J ends were trimmed by 3 bases and 0 bases, with 9 bases remaining between them. CDR3 residues: CASSINSNSYEQYF. DNA of the CDR3: TGTGCCAGTAGTATCAACAGCAACTCCTACGAGCAGTACTTC.